This TCR beta chain was captured in a study of blood T cell repertoires in COVID-19. Overall study context: Donors in the United States, Italy and Spain gave samples during acute or convalescent COVID-19. PBMCs, B-cell-depleted T cells, or T cells provided the cDNA or gDNA that made up the material.

The assay was immunoSEQ multiplex PCR, and TCRdb's table has in-frame clones only and misses some. Of 260,000 or so clones in the sample, about four fifths were seen once. The Seattle site enrolled patients during active infection and followed them longitudinally. Trimming took off 2 bases at V and 2 bases at J, with 10 bases between the two ends. Germline lookup yields CDR1 SGHTA and CDR2 FQGTGA. The CDR3 spans 16 residues. The chain links TRBV7-3 to TRBJ2-6; possible D gene TRBD1, 5 bases. The sequence was obtained from a woman older than 75 with COVID-19, enrolled during active disease. The sample comprised peripheral blood. As DNA, the CDR3 is TGTGCCAGCAGCTTATCAGGGAACCCTGGGGCCAACGTCCTGACTTTC. This sequence encodes CASSLSGNPGANVLTF.